This is a list of T cell receptor beta chains from one sample in a study of cytotoxic CD8 clonotypes in ibrutinib-treated CLL. Assay: immunoSEQ multiplex PCR; the TCRdb copy retains only in-frame clones and omits some. The sample has roughly 250,000 clones; 70% are singletons. The input for sequencing was PBMCs, taken after 24 months of ibrutinib treatment. Receptor source: a human donor with chronic lymphocytic leukemia. CDR3s include the opening cysteine and the closing phenylalanine or tryptophan.

>TRBV5-8|16|TRBJ2-3
CASSLAITSGSDTQYF
>TRBV28|15|TRBJ1-1
CASSPWTGGGTEAFF
>TRBV27|17|TRBJ2-7
CASRDPNRGPFTYEQYF
>TRBV27|15|TRBJ1-1
CASSLPRRPGTEAFF
>TRBV6-5|14|TRBJ2-3
CASSYGGSTDTQYF
>TRBV27|14|TRBJ1-2
CASRAVGEEDGYTF
>TRBV6-6|15|TRBJ2-5
CASSYLAPEVETQYF
>TRBV18|17|TRBJ1-6
CASSPLGQGTANSPLHF
>TRBV5-1|11|TRBJ2-1
CASSVQGEQFF
>TRBV27|15|TRBJ1-1
CASSLIPDRSTEAFF
>TRBV2|15|TRBJ2-7
CASSAMTSGISEQYF
>TRBV27|15|TRBJ1-3
CASSSGQSSGNTIYF
>TRBV7-6|13|TRBJ2-7
CASGTSGRAEQYF
>TRBV7-8|15|TRBJ2-3
CASRINQGPLDTQYF
>TRBV7-6|13|TRBJ2-5
CASSSPGEETQYF
>TRBV5-1|17|TRBJ2-1
CASSLSSGSGAYNEQFF
>TRBV6-1|13|TRBJ1-5
CASLGASNQPQHF
>TRBV4-2|17|TRBJ2-5
CASSQGASVQSQETQYF
>TRBV11-1|12|TRBJ2-3
CASSLKRDTQYF
>TRBV13|18|TRBJ2-7
CASSLAIGASSLSYEQYF
>TRBV29-1|11|TRBJ1-1
CSAVEAAEAFF
>TRBV7-2|15|TRBJ2-7
CASSSPGVSSYEQYF
>TRBV29-1|15|TRBJ2-2
CSVEDSVDFTGELFF
>TRBV27|14|TRBJ1-2
CASSIAGTTKSYTF
>TRBV2|14|TRBJ2-2
CASSQDSNTGELFF
>TRBV19|15|TRBJ2-1
CASSMGGGNYNEQFF
>TRBV30|11|TRBJ2-7
CAWSVGGEQYF
>TRBV2|14|TRBJ1-1
CASSGGSRATEAFF
>TRBV10-3|15|TRBJ1-2
CAISPGPGAGYGYTF
>TRBV30|14|TRBJ2-7
CAWSHSGRAAEQYF
>TRBV20-1|11|TRBJ1-1
CSAIRNTEAFF